The 2 T cell receptor beta chains below all came from one sample that was sequenced in a study of shared clonotypes between healthy human individuals. The naive CD8 fraction comprised CD45RO-negative cells positively selected for CCR7 and excluded terminally differentiated effector memory CD45RA+ cells. Clones were read by immunoSEQ multiplex PCR, and TCRdb kept only the in-frame ones, dropping some. Of approximately 2,200,000 clones listed, about 92% are singletons. What was sequenced was naive CD8+ T cells from PBMCs. Receptors originate from a man aged 18 to 35 in good health. Some clones in this sample may be carry-over from other donors' samples.

The V gene is TRBV7-2, the J gene TRBJ2-7; D uncertain. V was shortened by 2 bases and J by 0 bases, with 5 bases between the two germline ends. This CDR3 is 13 amino acids long. Germline values: CDR1 SGHTA, CDR2 FQGNSA. This chain's CDR3 is CASSLRISYEQYF. The CDR3 DNA sequence: TGTGCCAGCAGCTTACGGATCTCCTACGAGCAGTACTTC.

CDR3 amino acids: CASSLGGLIGELFF. CDR3 sequence (DNA): TGTGCCAGCAGCTTAGGGGGGCTAATCGGGGAGCTGTTTTTT. V is TRBV7-6 and J is TRBJ2-2; D is perhaps TRBD1 (6 bases). Germline CDR1 is SGHVS and CDR2 is FNYEAQ. The CDR3 covers 14 residues. Trimming left V 1 base short and J 7 bases short, with 10 bases between. Looking up the rest from reference TRBV7-6 and TRBJ2-2 gives the full variable domain: GAGVSQSPRYKVTKRGQDVALRCDPISGHVSLYWYRQALGQGPEFLTYFNYEAQQDKSGLPNDRFSAERPEGSISTLTIQRTEQRDSAMYRCASSLGGLIGELFFGEGSRLTVL.